The 26 T cell receptor beta chains below were found in one sample sequenced in a study of radiotherapy plus CTLA-4 blockade in lung cancer. The method was immunoSEQ multiplex PCR; TCRdb's version includes in-frame clones alone and lacks a portion of them. The table has about 45,000 clones, roughly 59% seen once. The material sequenced was peripheral blood, taken from a patient treated with radiotherapy plus ipilimumab. These receptors were obtained from a human donor with non-small cell lung cancer who had a partial response to radiotherapy plus ipilimumab.

This clone occurred a few times. The V call is TRBV6-5, the J call TRBJ1-1; the D gene is possibly TRBD1 (6 bases). The CDR3 has 14 residues. With 2 bases removed from V and 1 base from J, the gap between germline ends came to 8 bases. Germline V gene sequence: CDR1 MNHEY, CDR2 SVGAGI. DNA of the CDR3: TGTGCCAGCAGTTACGGGGGCCCGAACACTGAAGCTTTCTTT. Its protein is CASSYGGPNTEAFF.

This clone was counted a single time. The rearrangement uses TRBV5-1 and TRBJ2-2, with 9 bases that match TRBD2. Germline values: CDR1 SGHRS, CDR2 YFSETQ. The CDR3 is 16 residues long. Losses at the gene ends were 4 bases for V and 2 bases for J; bases not matched to a gene: 6. CDR3 coding DNA: TGCGCCAGCAGCACTCCTAGCGGGATTAACACCGGGGAGCTGTTTTTT. This encodes CASSTPSGINTGELFF. Drawing the rest from reference TRBV5-1 and TRBJ2-2, the complete variable domain is KAGVTQTPRYLIKTRGQQVTLSCSPISGHRSVSWYQQTPGQGLQFLFEYFSETQRNKGNFPGRFSGRQFSNSRSEMNVSTLELGDSALYLCASSTPSGINTGELFFGEGSRLTVL.

The V gene is TRBV7-2, the J gene TRBJ2-1; 9 nucleotides agree with TRBD2. Germline CDR1 is SGHTA and CDR2 is FQGNSA. V was clipped by 5 bases and J by 5 bases; unmatched bases: 7. The CDR3 has 15 amino acids. CDR3 sequence reads: CASSPLAGYNNEQFF. In DNA, the CDR3 is TGTGCCAGCAGCCCTCTAGCGGGGTACAACAATGAGCAGTTCTTC. The variable domain in full, with the rest retrieved from reference TRBV7-2 and TRBJ2-1, is GAGVSQSPSNKVTEKGKDVELRCDPISGHTALYWYRQSLGQGLEFLIYFQGNSAPDKSGLPSDRFSAERTGGSVSTLTIQRTQQEDSAVYLCASSPLAGYNNEQFFGPGTRLTVL.

About this clone itself: A junction end diverges from the germline sequence, so it may reflect a read error. The rearrangement uses TRBV7-3 and TRBJ1-1, with 12 bases lining up with TRBD1. The CDR3 contains 14 residues. Germline CDR1 SGHTA, CDR2 FQGTGA. The CDR3 nucleotides are TGTGCCAGCAGCCCCCCGGGACAGGGGGCTCCATCGGATTTT. Translation gives CASSPPGQGAPSDF.

This clone was seen once. The J gene is TRBJ1-6, the V gene TRBV6-5; D uncertain. The CDR3 runs 13 residues. The V end lost 4 bases, the J end lost 11 bases, and 12 bases lay between the germline ends. In germline, CDR1 is MNHEY, CDR2 SVGAGI. CDR3 DNA sequence: TGTGCCAGCAGTTTGGGTACAGTAACACCCCTCCACTTT. Its translation is CASSLGTVTPLHF.

The CDR3 DNA is TGCGCCAGCAGCTTGGGGGGACCGGGGGTGGTAGCTTTCTTT. It specifies CASSLGGPGVVAFF. The rearrangement uses TRBV5-1 and TRBJ1-1; D is perhaps TRBD1 (5 bases). The V gene's germline CDR1 is SGHRS and CDR2 YFSETQ. The CDR3 consists of 14 residues. Trimming cost V 0 bases and J 10 bases, with 16 bases left between them. Complete variable domain (other parts from reference TRBV5-1 and TRBJ1-1): KAGVTQTPRYLIKTRGQQVTLSCSPISGHRSVSWYQQTPGQGLQFLFEYFSETQRNKGNFPGRFSGRQFSNSRSEMNVSTLELGDSALYLCASSLGGPGVVAFFGQGTRLTVV.

The chain couples TRBV5-8 to TRBJ2-2, with D uncertain. Trimming took off 2 bases at V and 1 base at J, with 9 bases between the two ends. CDR3 length equals 15 residues. From germline, CDR1 is SGHTS and CDR2 YDEGEE. CDR3 amino acids: CASSFYIRNTGELFF. The CDR3 nucleotides read TGTGCCAGCAGCTTTTATATTCGGAACACCGGGGAGCTGTTTTTT.

The chain recombines TRBV6-6 with TRBJ1-1; 8 bases are shared with TRBD1. With 4 bases clipped from V and 4 bases from J, the junction kept 2 bases outside the gene matches. The CDR3 totals 13 residues. The germline V gene has CDR1 MNHNY and CDR2 SVGAGI (reference sequence). CDR3 sequence: CASSFQGATEAFF. Written as DNA, the CDR3 is TGTGCCAGCAGTTTTCAGGGGGCCACTGAAGCTTTCTTT.

The rearrangement uses TRBV28 and TRBJ1-5, with D hard to call. Germline V lookup: CDR1 MDHEN, CDR2 SYDVKM. V was pared by 7 bases and J by 7 bases, with 20 bases between. This CDR3 comprises 15 residues. The CDR3 here is CASTGAGTYDQPQHF. The CDR3 bases are TGTGCCAGCACCGGAGCCGGAACCTATGACCAGCCCCAGCATTTT.

The V and J genes are TRBV5-6 and TRBJ1-2; 7 bases map to TRBD1. Germline values: CDR1 SGHDT, CDR2 YYEEEE. The V gene end was trimmed by 0 bases and the J gene end by 8 bases; junction bases not matched to a gene: 4. The length of the CDR3 is 13 residues. Here the CDR3 DNA reads TGTGCCAGCAGCTTGGGGGACAGTTCCGGCTACACCTTC. As protein: CASSLGDSSGYTF. Full variable domain (rest looked up from reference TRBV5-6 and TRBJ1-2): DAGVTQSPTHLIKTRGQQVTLRCSPKSGHDTVSWYQQALGQGPQFIFQYYEEEERQRGNFPDRFSGHQFPNYSSELNVNALLLGDSALYLCASSLGDSSGYTFGSGTRLTVV.

This clone was detected only a few times. The chain carries TRBV4-3 and TRBJ2-3; D is ambiguous. Germline assignment: CDR1 LGHNA and CDR2 YSLEER. Trimming shortened V by 5 bases and J by 4 bases, and 10 bases separated the two germline ends. There are 13 residues in the CDR3. The CDR3 nucleotides read TGCGCCAGCAGCAGAACGTCGGCAGATACGCAGTATTTT. Translation: CASSRTSADTQYF.

The chain couples TRBV7-6 to TRBJ2-3; unclear D gene. With 4 bases removed from V and 0 bases from J, the gap between germline ends came to 11 bases. CDR3 length equals 15 residues. Germline V CDR1 and CDR2: SGHVS, FNYEAQ. CDR3 nucleotides: TGTGCCAGCAGCTCGACGACTCGAAGCACAGATACGCAGTATTTT. This sequence encodes CASSSTTRSTDTQYF.

There are a few counts of this clone. Other DNA sequences from this sample encode an identical CDR3 as well. This sequence joins TRBV20-1 and TRBJ1-2, with D hard to call. CDR1 is DFQATT and CDR2 is SNEGSKA in the germline V gene (reference sequence). The V end was cut by 2 bases, the J end by 3 bases, with 4 bases between. This CDR3 has 11 residues. The CDR3, as DNA: TGCAGTGCTAGAACGGACTATGGCTACACCTTC. It translates to CSARTDYGYTF.

The chain is built from TRBV5-1 and TRBJ2-3; 7 bases fit TRBD2. Germline V gene data show CDR1 as SGHRS and CDR2 as YFSETQ. V gave up 3 bases and J gave up 4 bases; unmatched junction bases: 8. The CDR3 is made up of 15 amino acids. The CDR3 loop reads CASSSLVREPDTQYF. CDR3 nucleotide sequence: TGCGCCAGCAGCTCCCTTGTGCGGGAGCCAGATACGCAGTATTTT.

This clone was seen only a few times. The V call is TRBV6-1, the J call TRBJ2-3, with D perhaps matching TRBD2 (5 bases). Germline loops: CDR1 MNHNS, CDR2 SASEGT. V lost 5 bases, J lost 5 bases, and 17 bases lay in between. The CDR3 length is 15 residues. CDR3 region: CASSRFSLEGDTQYF. As DNA, the CDR3 is TGTGCCAGCAGTAGGTTTTCACTTGAGGGAGATACGCAGTATTTT.

The chain has TRBV5-1 and TRBJ2-1; 7 bases are shared with TRBD2. Per the germline V gene, CDR1 is SGHRS and CDR2 is YFSETQ. Unmatched junction bases numbered 11, after V lost 3 bases and J lost 2 bases. The CDR3 totals 17 residues. The CDR3 DNA reads TGCGCCAGCAGCTCAGAGGGAGGGAGTGGGACCTACAATGAGCAGTTCTTC. The encoded protein is CASSSEGGSGTYNEQFF.

The J gene is TRBJ1-4, the V gene TRBV19; possibly TRBD1 for D (6 bases). Trimming stripped 4 bases from V and 7 bases from J, with 19 bases between. Germline CDR1 and CDR2: LNHDA and SQIVND (reference sequence). The CDR3 consists of 16 residues. Written as DNA, the CDR3 is TGTGCCAGTAGTACGCGATACGGGACAACCGGTGAAAAACTGTTTTTT. Translating gives CASSTRYGTTGEKLFF.

The gene calls are TRBV25-1 and TRBJ2-3; D perhaps matches TRBD1 (6 bases). V was shortened by 1 base and J by 0 bases, with 11 bases between the two germline ends. The germline CDR1 and CDR2 sequences are MGHDK and SYGVNS. CDR3 length: 16 amino acids. Here the CDR3 DNA reads TGTGCCAGCAGTGAATGGACAGTTGATAGCACAGATACGCAGTATTTT. Protein product: CASSEWTVDSTDTQYF.

This chain joins TRBV7-2 and TRBJ1-1; tentative D call: TRBD1 (5 bases). The CDR3 is 14 amino acids. Trimming stripped 4 bases from V and 0 bases from J, with 9 bases between. Looked up from germline, CDR1 is SGHTA and CDR2 is FQGNSA. The CDR3 loop is CASSWTLMNTEAFF. CDR3 DNA sequence: TGTGCCAGCAGCTGGACACTTATGAACACTGAAGCTTTCTTT.

The chain carries TRBV6-5 and TRBJ2-2; D not resolved. The CDR3 extends over 13 amino acids. V was cut by 5 bases and J by 1 base, with 5 bases left in between. The germline gives CDR1 MNHEY, CDR2 SVGAGI. The CDR3, as DNA: TGTGCCAGCAGTCACATGAACACCGGGGAGCTGTTTTTT. Translating gives CASSHMNTGELFF.

The genes are TRBV7-2 and TRBJ2-7; 11 bases are shared with TRBD1. V dropped 0 bases and J dropped 2; count of bases not matched to a gene: 15. Germline values: CDR1 SGHTA, CDR2 FQGNSA. CDR3 length: 20 amino acids. DNA of the CDR3: TGTGCCAGCAGCTTAGCGCTTGTAAGGACAGGGGGCTTTTTAGCCTACGAGCAGTACTTC. Translation gives CASSLALVRTGGFLAYEQYF.

CDR3 residues: CASSLELAGPNYEQYF. CDR3 nucleotides: TGTGCCAGCAGCTTGGAACTAGCGGGACCAAACTACGAGCAGTACTTC. This chain uses TRBV5-8 with TRBJ2-7; 10 nucleotides line up with TRBD2. CDR3 size: 16 residues. Germline V gene lookup returns CDR1 SGHTS and CDR2 YDEGEE. Trimming at V came to 0 bases and at J to 3 bases, leaving 6 bases not matched to a gene.

In this sample, this clone turned up a few times. This sequence joins TRBV6-1 and TRBJ1-1; the D gene is possibly TRBD1 (6 bases). With 7 bases removed from V and 4 bases from J, the gap between germline ends came to 16 bases. Germline V gives CDR1 MNHNS, CDR2 SASEGT. CDR3 length equals 14 residues. The CDR3 DNA reads as TGTGCCAGCAACCACCAGGGGTTGAGCACTGAAGCTTTCTTT. It translates to CASNHQGLSTEAFF.

This clone was counted only a few times. The chain joins TRBV4-3 to TRBJ1-3; weak D call: TRBD1 (5 bases). The V gene's germline CDR1 is LGHNA and CDR2 YSLEER. This CDR3 comprises 16 residues. V was clipped by 0 bases and J by 0 bases, with 9 bases between them. CDR3 sequence: CASSQDGGGSGNTIYF. Written as DNA, the CDR3 is TGCGCCAGCAGCCAAGATGGGGGGGGCTCTGGAAACACCATATATTTT.

This clone occurred a few times. This chain connects TRBV4-1 to TRBJ2-5, with D possibly matching TRBD2 (7 bases). The germline V gene encodes CDR1 MGHRA and CDR2 YSYEKL. Trimming cost V 1 base and J 5 bases, with 14 bases left between them. The CDR3 runs 15 residues. For the CDR3, the DNA is TGCGCCAGCAGCCAAGGGGGGGGCCTTGGGGAGACCCAGTACTTC. Translation gives CASSQGGGLGETQYF.

This chain uses TRBV5-6 with TRBJ2-6, with D perhaps TRBD1 (5 bases). CDR3 size: 15 residues. Germline CDR1 reads SGHDT; CDR2 reads YYEEEE. With 4 bases removed from V and 4 bases from J, the gap between germline ends came to 12 bases. DNA of the CDR3: TGTGCCAGCAGCCCCTCAGGGTCCGGGGCCAACGTCCTGACTTTC. Protein: CASSPSGSGANVLTF. Filled out from reference TRBV5-6 and TRBJ2-6, the complete variable domain reads DAGVTQSPTHLIKTRGQQVTLRCSPKSGHDTVSWYQQALGQGPQFIFQYYEEEERQRGNFPDRFSGHQFPNYSSELNVNALLLGDSALYLCASSPSGSGANVLTFGAGSRLTVL.